The rows below give T cell receptor beta chains drawn from one sample of a study of blood T cell repertoires in COVID-19. Profiling relied on immunoSEQ multiplex PCR, and the TCRdb table lists in-frame clones only, not all of them. The table records 300,000 or so clones, more than 75% of them present only once. The sample taken for sequencing was peripheral blood. The receptors here all came from a woman aged 45-65 years who had recovered from COVID-19. Both conserved end residues are part of each CDR3. D genes are given only for firm matches. The size field is filled for only some rows; it gives once, few, many or a size class.

clone_size d_call j_call v_call cdr3_nt cdr3_aa
NA NA TRBJ2-3 TRBV10-3 TGTGCCATCAGTGTTGGTAGCGGTAGCACAGATACGCAGTATTTT CAISVGSGSTDTQYF
NA NA TRBJ1-6 TRBV27 TGTGCCAGCAGTTTGGGACACAAAAATTCACCCCTCCACTTT CASSLGHKNSPLHF
few NA TRBJ1-5 TRBV6-2/TRBV6-3 TGTGCCAGCAGTTACGCTATGGGCAATCAGCCCCAGCATTTT CASSYAMGNQPQHF
NA NA TRBJ1-6 TRBV28 TGTGCCAGCAGTCCGATTGACACACCTGGGGCCACTCTGAGCTCCTATAATTCACCCCTCCACTTT CASSPIDTPGATLSSYNSPLHF
once TRBD1 TRBJ2-1 TRBV28 TGTGCCAGCAGTTTCCCTCGGCAGGGGGTCTACAATGAGCAGTTCTTC CASSFPRQGVYNEQFF
NA TRBD2 TRBJ2-3 TRBV11-2 TGTGCCAGCAGCCCCCTATTAGCGGGAGGGGGGTCAGATACGCAGTATTTT CASSPLLAGGGSDTQYF
NA TRBD1 TRBJ2-6 TRBV5-1 TGCGCCAGCAGCTTGGAACGGACAGGGTCCACTGGGGCCAACGTCCTGACTTTC CASSLERTGSTGANVLTF
NA TRBD2 TRBJ2-1 TRBV27 TGTGCCAGCAGTCCGAGAGGGACTAGCGGGGGGTCGGAGCAGTTCTTC CASSPRGTSGGSEQFF
NA NA TRBJ2-7 TRBV28 TGTGCCAGCAGAGCGGAGGGGGCCGCAACCTACGAGCAGTACTTC CASRAEGAATYEQYF
NA TRBD1 TRBJ2-7 TRBV11-3 TGTGCCAGCAGCTTAGGGGGGACAGGGACTCGGGAGCAGTACTTC CASSLGGTGTREQYF
NA NA TRBJ2-3 TRBV9 TGTGCCAGCAGCGTCCGGGGGGCGTCAGCGGGAACAGATACGCAGTATTTT CASSVRGASAGTDTQYF
NA TRBD1 TRBJ2-3 TRBV9 TGTGCCAGCGCGAAGGGGACAGGGTCTAGCACAGATACGCAGTATTTT CASAKGTGSSTDTQYF
once TRBD1 TRBJ2-1 TRBV29-1 TGCAGCGGGGATCCGGACAGGGGTCATGAGCAGTTCTTC CSGDPDRGHEQFF
NA NA TRBJ1-5 TRBV7-9 TGTGCCAGCTGTCTCGAGTACCGGGGGAATCAGCCCCAGCATTTT CASCLEYRGNQPQHF
NA TRBD1 TRBJ1-2 TRBV19 TGTGCCAGTACCGTACAGGGGGATGGCTACACCTTC CASTVQGDGYTF
NA NA TRBJ2-1 TRBV6-5 TGTGCCAGCAGTCATTTCCCCAATGAGCAGTTCTTC CASSHFPNEQFF
NA NA TRBJ1-1 TRBV19 TGTGCCAGTAGTATATTAGGGGTTCCAAGCGAAGCTTTCTTT CASSILGVPSEAFF
NA NA TRBJ1-5 TRBV6-5 TGTGCCAGCAGTTATTGGGGCGGTCAGCCCCAGCATTTT CASSYWGGQPQHF
NA TRBD2 TRBJ2-7 TRBV3-1/TRBV3-2 TGTGCCAGCAGCCAAGATCTGGCAGCGGGGGGCGAGCAGTACTTC CASSQDLAAGGEQYF
NA NA TRBJ2-1 TRBV19 TGTGCCAGTAGTATAGATCCGTTAGGGGGGGTGAATGAGCAGTTCTTC CASSIDPLGGVNEQFF
NA TRBD1 TRBJ1-6 TRBV6-5 TGTGCCAGCAGTTACAGGACAGGGGAAAATTCACCCCTCCACTTT CASSYRTGENSPLHF
NA NA TRBJ1-2 TRBV21-1 TGTGCCAACAAGAATCGAGGGGGGGCCCCTGGCTACACCTTC CANKNRGGAPGYTF
NA NA TRBJ1-2 TRBV4-1 TGCGCCAGCAGCCAAGAACGGGGCTATGGCTACACCTTC CASSQERGYGYTF
NA NA TRBJ2-7 TRBV28 TGTGCCAGCAGTTTATCCATACCAAGACAGGAGCAGTACTTC CASSLSIPRQEQYF
NA NA TRBJ2-4 TRBV6-6 TGTGCCAGCAGTTATGGCAGTTCGTTCGCCAAAAACATTCAGTACTTC CASSYGSSFAKNIQYF
few TRBD1 TRBJ1-2 TRBV10-3 TGTGCCATCAGTGGCCGGGACAGCTATGGCTACACCTTC CAISGRDSYGYTF
NA NA TRBJ1-2 TRBV19 TGTGCCAGTACCCCAGGCAGACAGATTAACTATGGCTACACCTTC CASTPGRQINYGYTF
NA TRBD1 TRBJ2-1 TRBV2 TGTGCCAGCAGGGGCCGGGACAGGGACCCCGGTTCGTTCTTC CASRGRDRDPGSFF
few TRBD2 TRBJ2-7 TRBV19 TGTGCCAGTAGTATAGCTAGCGGGCCTTACCCCAATGATGAGCAGTACTTC CASSIASGPYPNDEQYF
NA TRBD1 TRBJ1-1 TRBV6-5 TGTGCCAGCAGGCAAACAGGGGCGCTTGCTGAAGCTTTCTTT CASRQTGALAEAFF
NA NA TRBJ1-6 TRBV10-3 TGTGCCATCAGGAGGAGTCCAGATAATTCACCCCTCCACTTT CAIRRSPDNSPLHF
NA NA TRBJ1-5 TRBV19 TGTGCCAGTAGTATCGTAGACAGGATCAATCAGCCCCAGCATTTT CASSIVDRINQPQHF
NA TRBD2 TRBJ2-7 TRBV7-9 TGTGCCAGCAGCTTCGGGGGGGCCGAGCAGTACTTC CASSFGGAEQYF
NA NA TRBJ1-1 TRBV5-5 TGTGCCAGCAGCCTTGGACACCTGAACACTGAAGCTTTCTTT CASSLGHLNTEAFF
few TRBD1 TRBJ2-5 TRBV19 TGTGCCAGTAGTATCCTACAGGGGGCGGAAGAGACCCAGTACTTC CASSILQGAEETQYF
once TRBD1 TRBJ2-7 TRBV7-2 TGTGCCAGCAGCCTGGGGGCAGGGGGTGTTTACGAGCAGTACTTC CASSLGAGGVYEQYF
NA NA TRBJ2-1 TRBV3-1/TRBV3-2 TGTGCCAGCAGCCAAGTTCGTAGCGCCGGCGAGGAGCAGTTCTTC CASSQVRSAGEEQFF
NA NA TRBJ1-5 TRBV19 TGTGCCAGTAGTACTGTATTAGGGGGTCAGCCCCAGCATTTT CASSTVLGGQPQHF
NA NA TRBJ1-2 TRBV4-1 TGCGCCAGCAGCCCCAGCGGAACGGGAGGCTATGGCTACACCTTC CASSPSGTGGYGYTF
NA NA TRBJ2-5 TRBV5-1 TGCGCCAGCAGCACGGGGGAGCTCCAAGAGACCCAGTACTTC CASSTGELQETQYF
NA NA TRBJ1-2 TRBV19 TGTGCCAGTCGACATACCGGACACCCGAGAAACTATGGCTACACCTTC CASRHTGHPRNYGYTF
NA TRBD1 TRBJ1-6 TRBV12-3/TRBV12-4 TGTGCCAGCAGCCGACAGGGAAGCTCACCCCTCCACTTT CASSRQGSSPLHF
NA TRBD2 TRBJ2-7 TRBV10-3 TGTGCCATCAGAGGGACTAGCGGTTACGAGCAGTACTTC CAIRGTSGYEQYF